The entry below gives a single T cell receptor beta chain sequence along with its context. The data were produced by immunoSEQ multiplex PCR, yet TCRdb's version contains in-frame clones alone and is incomplete. The data hold around 82,000 clones, with roughly 85% observed a single time. Followed over time, Seattle patients had been enrolled while infection was active. This specimen belongs to a study of blood T cell repertoires in COVID-19. Study-level information: Sources were T cells, B-cell-depleted T cells, or PBMCs; the material itself was cDNA or gDNA.

The TCR was taken from a man over 45 with COVID-19, enrolled during active disease. Sequenced: peripheral blood.

CDR3 amino acids: CAWSVQRGETQYF. DNA of the CDR3: TGTGCCTGGAGTGTACAGAGGGGGGAGACCCAGTACTTC. J is TRBJ2-5 and V is TRBV30; D might be TRBD1 (6 bases). Looked up from germline, CDR1 is GTSNPN and CDR2 is SVGIG (reference sequence). V gave up 0 bases and J gave up 5 bases, with 10 bases separating them. The CDR3 contains 13 residues.